The 9 T cell receptor beta chains below all came from one sample that was sequenced in a study of post-analysis software for immune sequencing data. Study-level points and caveats: With TRBV5-6, TRBV5-1 and TRBV20-1 included, about five TRBV segments were more frequent in patients than in controls.

Their antigen targets remain unknown. Unique molecular identifiers featured in each of the TCR beta cDNA libraries. From the PCR reads, TCRdb called clonotypes with MiXCR, one entry per CDR3 protein. The table records about 760,000 distinct CDR3 sequences, 30% of them present only once. Sample: blood. Receptors originate from a girl between 10 and 17 years old with multiple sclerosis.

This sequence joins TRBV28 and TRBJ1-2; TRBD1 might be the D (5 bases). Germline CDR1 and CDR2: MDHEN and SYDVKM. The CDR3 totals 14 residues. V was pared by 6 bases and J by 7 bases, with 18 bases between. CDR3 sequence: CASRTHAAGGGYTF. CDR3 nucleotide sequence: TGTGCCAGCAGAACTCACGCGGCGGGGGGTGGCTACACCTTC.

This clonotype was detected ten times or more. The chain has TRBV5-1 and TRBJ2-3; a possible D gene is TRBD2 (6 bases). The V gene lost 0 bases and the J gene lost 0 bases, with 14 bases spanning the gap. The CDR3 is 17 amino acids. Germline V gene sequence: CDR1 SGHRS, CDR2 YFSETQ. The CDR3 DNA follows: TGCGCCAGCAGCTTGGATCGAATAGCGGCCAGCACAGATACGCAGTATTTT. It translates to CASSLDRIAASTDTQYF. Looking up the rest from reference TRBV5-1 and TRBJ2-3 gives the full variable domain: KAGVTQTPRYLIKTRGQQVTLSCSPISGHRSVSWYQQTPGQGLQFLFEYFSETQRNKGNFPGRFSGRQFSNSRSEMNVSTLELGDSALYLCASSLDRIAASTDTQYFGPGTRLTVL.

This clonotype was seen more than once but under ten times. The J gene is TRBJ2-3, the V gene TRBV20-1, with a tentative D call TRBD2 (5 bases). This CDR3 region has 13 residues. The germline V gene has CDR1 DFQATT and CDR2 SNEGSKA (reference sequence). V lost 1 base and J 4 bases, leaving 9 bases between the germline ends. CDR3 DNA sequence: TGCAGTGCTAGAGTAGGGAGCTCAGATACGCAGTATTTT. Translated: CSARVGSSDTQYF.

This chain uses TRBV14 with TRBJ1-2, with 7 bases fitting TRBD1. CDR1 is SGHDN and CDR2 is FVKESK in the germline V gene. V shed 3 bases, J shed 8 bases, and the junction held 12 bases outside the gene matches. The CDR3 runs to 15 residues. The CDR3 protein is CASSHPGQASGGYTF. In DNA, the CDR3 is TGTGCCAGCAGCCACCCAGGACAGGCATCAGGGGGCTACACCTTC.

The CDR3 loop reads CSAESSGEAFF. The CDR3 DNA reads as TGCAGTGCTGAGAGCTCAGGCGAAGCTTTCTTT. This sequence joins TRBV20-1 and TRBJ1-1, with no clear D. CDR3 size: 11 residues. The V gene lost 5 bases and the J gene lost 8 bases, with 12 bases spanning the gap. CDR1 and CDR2 (germline): DFQATT, SNEGSKA (reference sequence).

This clonotype showed up just a few times. The chain couples TRBV7-2 to TRBJ2-3, with TRBD2 matching over 14 bases. The germline CDR1 and CDR2 sequences are SGHTA and FQGNSA. With 5 bases clipped from V and 0 bases from J, the junction kept 4 bases outside the gene matches. The CDR3 is 17 residues long. Here the CDR3 reads CASSPGLAGASTDTQYF. CDR3 nucleotides: TGTGCCAGCAGCCCGGGACTAGCGGGGGCAAGCACAGATACGCAGTATTTT. Together with reference TRBV7-2 and TRBJ2-3, the CDR3 gives the full variable domain: GAGVSQSPSNKVTEKGKDVELRCDPISGHTALYWYRQSLGQGLEFLIYFQGNSAPDKSGLPSDRFSAERTGGSVSTLTIQRTQQEDSAVYLCASSPGLAGASTDTQYFGPGTRLTVL.

This clonotype was seen a single time. The CDR3 bases are TGTGCCAACAGTAGTCTATATGAGCAGTTCTTC. Amino acid sequence: CANSSLYEQFF. The chain recombines TRBV7-2 with TRBJ2-1, with unresolved D. Trimming removed 10 bases at V and 8 bases at J, with 12 bases between. Germline V lookup: CDR1 SGHTA, CDR2 FQGNSA. This CDR3 spans 11 amino acids.

The chain is built from TRBV7-8 and TRBJ2-5; possibly TRBD1 or TRBD2 for D (5 bases each). CDR1 and CDR2 from the germline V gene are SGHVS and FQNEAQ. The CDR3 consists of 16 residues. Trimming took off 6 bases at V and 2 bases at J, with 19 bases between the two ends. Written as DNA, the CDR3 is TGTGCCAGCAGGACGAAGTTCACGGGGCGGCAAGAGACCCAGTACTTC. This codes for CASRTKFTGRQETQYF. The full variable domain, with the rest looked up from reference TRBV7-8 and TRBJ2-5, is GAGVSQSPRYKVAKRGQDVALRCDPISGHVSLFWYQQALGQGPEFLTYFQNEAQLDKSGLPSDRFFAERPEGSVSTLKIQRTQQEDSAVYLCASRTKFTGRQETQYFGPGTRLLVL.

The chain has TRBV2 and TRBJ2-3, with TRBD1 as a possible D gene (5 bases). The V end was cut by 4 bases, the J end by 2 bases, with 25 bases between. This CDR3 is built from 19 residues. CDR1 SNHLY and CDR2 FYNNEI come from the germline V gene. The CDR3: CASSVVQGRAFETTDTQYF. The DNA for the CDR3 is TGTGCCAGCAGTGTGGTCCAGGGCAGGGCTTTTGAGACCACAGATACGCAGTATTTT.